A single sample gave rise to the 5 T cell receptor beta chains below, sequenced in a study of T cell changes during pregnancy in multiple sclerosis. Clones were sequenced by immunoSEQ multiplex PCR, and TCRdb holds only the in-frame ones, with some missing. The sample has 17,000 or so clones; 95% to 96% are singletons. Source: peripheral blood, taken in the third trimester of pregnancy. The receptors derive from a female donor with multiple sclerosis, enrolled in a pregnancy study.

The genes are TRBV5-1 and TRBJ2-2; the D gene is possibly TRBD2 (7 bases). This CDR3 has 15 amino acids. Germline V gene lookup returns CDR1 SGHRS and CDR2 YFSETQ. With 5 bases removed from V and 0 bases from J, the gap between germline ends came to 11 bases. This CDR3 reads CASRGGTPNTGELFF. The CDR3 DNA follows: TGCGCCAGCAGGGGGGGGACACCGAACACCGGGGAGCTGTTTTTT.

The chain has TRBV28 and TRBJ2-7, with TRBD2 identical over 9 bases. V lost 1 base and J lost 6; bases outside the gene matches: 7. This CDR3 has 15 amino acids. The germline V gene has CDR1 MDHEN and CDR2 SYDVKM. CDR3 sequence (DNA): TGTGCCAGCAGTTTATTTAGCGGGGGCCAGGGCGAGCAGTACTTC. Translating gives CASSLFSGGQGEQYF.

The chain recombines TRBV15 with TRBJ2-1; D is ambiguous. The CDR3 spans 14 residues. CDR1 is LNHNV and CDR2 is YYDKDF in the germline V gene (reference sequence). CDR3 coding DNA: TGTGCGATCTCCGCGACCGGGTTGCGAAATGAGCAGTTCTTC. It is translated as CAISATGLRNEQFF.

This rearrangement joins TRBV10-3 to TRBJ2-3; 7 bases fit TRBD1. Germline CDR1 is ENHRY and CDR2 is SYGVKD. V trimming: 2 bases; J trimming: 7 bases; junction bases outside the gene matches: 9. CDR3 length: 15 residues. The CDR3 DNA reads as TGTGCCATCAGTGAGAGGGGACAGTCTAGCTATACGCAGTATTTT. Translated, it gives CAISERGQSSYTQYF.

CDR3 region: CASSSFPNSGNQPQHF. In DNA form, the CDR3 reads TGTGCCAGCAGTTCTTTTCCGAACAGTGGCAATCAGCCCCAGCATTTT. V usage is TRBV28 and J usage is TRBJ1-5, with D unresolved. The CDR3 sequence is 16 residues long. V gave up 4 bases and J gave up 2 bases, with 15 bases separating them. CDR1 and CDR2 (germline): MDHEN, SYDVKM.